These T cell receptor beta chains were read from a single sample in a study of Tregs in tolerant kidney transplant recipients. The table came from immunoSEQ multiplex PCR; TCRdb's copy has only in-frame clones and leaves some out. Altogether 200,000 to 300,000 clones are present, approximately 83% being singletons, with the ten largest covering about 0.64%. Material for sequencing was CD4+ T cells from blood. The receptors were sampled from a human donor in good health. Both conserved end residues are part of each CDR3. Fields, in order: J gene, V gene, CDR3 protein.

j_gene: TRBJ2-1; v_gene: TRBV10-1; CDR3aa: CASSRYRGSYNEQFF
j_gene: TRBJ2-5; v_gene: TRBV2; CDR3aa: CASSEYETQYF
j_gene: TRBJ1-4; v_gene: TRBV6-5; CDR3aa: CASSPRQVGEKLFF
j_gene: TRBJ2-1; v_gene: TRBV4-2; CDR3aa: CASSQGRREGGGQFF
j_gene: TRBJ2-5; v_gene: TRBV7-2; CDR3aa: CASSFRGGTQYF
j_gene: TRBJ2-5; v_gene: TRBV10-2; CDR3aa: CASSVIRRETQYF
j_gene: TRBJ1-5; v_gene: TRBV5-5; CDR3aa: CASSVTGYNQPQHF
j_gene: TRBJ1-4; v_gene: TRBV15; CDR3aa: CATSRDSGSGEKLFF
j_gene: TRBJ1-5; v_gene: TRBV7-9; CDR3aa: CASSWGNQPQHF
j_gene: TRBJ2-2; v_gene: TRBV5-1; CDR3aa: CASSFSGTSGTGELFF
j_gene: TRBJ1-5; v_gene: TRBV30; CDR3aa: CAWSPWGSNQPQHF
j_gene: TRBJ2-2; v_gene: TRBV5-1; CDR3aa: CASRRTSGNTGELFF
j_gene: TRBJ1-2; v_gene: TRBV28; CDR3aa: CASSLFPSGGAIGYTF
j_gene: TRBJ1-2; v_gene: TRBV5-8; CDR3aa: CASSSFGQDYGYTF
j_gene: TRBJ1-1; v_gene: TRBV29-1; CDR3aa: CSGVRQANTEAFF
j_gene: TRBJ1-1; v_gene: TRBV5-1; CDR3aa: CASSLDRSWSIITEAFF
j_gene: TRBJ2-2; v_gene: TRBV29-1; CDR3aa: CSVIRGVNTGELFF
j_gene: TRBJ1-1; v_gene: TRBV9; CDR3aa: CASSVAWGGAEAFF
j_gene: TRBJ1-1; v_gene: TRBV2; CDR3aa: CASSAGQFEAFF
j_gene: TRBJ1-4; v_gene: TRBV19; CDR3aa: CASSIQGHFGEKLFF
j_gene: TRBJ1-1; v_gene: TRBV18; CDR3aa: CASSPTGREAFF
j_gene: TRBJ2-1; v_gene: TRBV2; CDR3aa: CASRGSTPAYNEQFF
j_gene: TRBJ2-3; v_gene: TRBV6-1; CDR3aa: CASRTPGRVEDTQYF
j_gene: TRBJ2-5; v_gene: TRBV18; CDR3aa: CASSKGHTQETQYF
j_gene: TRBJ1-5; v_gene: TRBV4-1; CDR3aa: CASSEEVTGPLNQPQHF
j_gene: TRBJ1-5; v_gene: TRBV6-5; CDR3aa: CASTPGQGGGPQHF
j_gene: .; v_gene: TRBV18; CDR3aa: CASSPLGPRQGSNSYEQYF
j_gene: TRBJ2-4; v_gene: TRBV9; CDR3aa: CASSAGTGTLAKNIQYF
j_gene: TRBJ2-1; v_gene: TRBV7-2; CDR3aa: CASSPGLAGRNEQFF
j_gene: TRBJ2-7; v_gene: TRBV6-5; CDR3aa: CASSNGHLQYF
j_gene: TRBJ2-3; v_gene: TRBV5-5; CDR3aa: CASSLASGTDTQYF
j_gene: TRBJ2-5; v_gene: TRBV6-5; CDR3aa: CASSLADGGETQYF
j_gene: TRBJ1-5; v_gene: TRBV18; CDR3aa: CASSPQSGGEPQHF
j_gene: TRBJ1-6; v_gene: TRBV5-8; CDR3aa: CASSLRGNRNSPLHF
j_gene: TRBJ2-7; v_gene: TRBV5-1; CDR3aa: CASSLDSYYEQYF
j_gene: TRBJ1-4; v_gene: TRBV11-2; CDR3aa: CASSLDLATNEKLFF
j_gene: TRBJ2-5; v_gene: TRBV18; CDR3aa: CASSPTSAETQYF
j_gene: TRBJ2-3; v_gene: TRBV6-5; CDR3aa: CASSPEEGWAQYF
j_gene: TRBJ2-6; v_gene: TRBV5-1; CDR3aa: CASSLAGTGSSGANVLTF
j_gene: TRBJ2-7; v_gene: TRBV5-1; CDR3aa: CASSLGLAGAYEQYF